This T cell receptor (beta chain) was retrieved from a study of T cell repertoires in cytomegalovirus infection. On the study more broadly: Indications of both CMV infection and matching HLA type were provided by public TCR beta signatures. General study findings and limits: Carriage of CMV together with the relevant HLA was identifiable through cumulative public TCR beta family frequency. CMV-specific TCR beta clonotypes restricted by HLA-C were the ones dominating the ex vivo response.

In regard to this clonotype: Antigen specificity is unknown.

One entry per CDR3 protein, called by TCRdb with MiXCR from the reads. In the table there are 750,000 to 950,000 distinct CDR3 sequences, approximately 32% of which are singletons. The CDR3 has 14 residues. V lost 0 bases, J lost 5 bases, and 4 bases stayed unmatched. The sample consisted of cultured CD8+ T cells from PBMCs, taken from culture after CMV antigen stimulation. The TCR originated in a human donor in good health (CMV status not recorded). Some clones in this sample may be carry-over from other donors' samples. The V and J genes are TRBV12-3 or TRBV12-4 and TRBJ2-7; 7 bases align to TRBD1. Written as DNA, the CDR3 is TGTGCCAGCAGTTTAGCGACAGGGCAACACGAGCAGTACGTC. This gives the protein CASSLATGQHEQYV.